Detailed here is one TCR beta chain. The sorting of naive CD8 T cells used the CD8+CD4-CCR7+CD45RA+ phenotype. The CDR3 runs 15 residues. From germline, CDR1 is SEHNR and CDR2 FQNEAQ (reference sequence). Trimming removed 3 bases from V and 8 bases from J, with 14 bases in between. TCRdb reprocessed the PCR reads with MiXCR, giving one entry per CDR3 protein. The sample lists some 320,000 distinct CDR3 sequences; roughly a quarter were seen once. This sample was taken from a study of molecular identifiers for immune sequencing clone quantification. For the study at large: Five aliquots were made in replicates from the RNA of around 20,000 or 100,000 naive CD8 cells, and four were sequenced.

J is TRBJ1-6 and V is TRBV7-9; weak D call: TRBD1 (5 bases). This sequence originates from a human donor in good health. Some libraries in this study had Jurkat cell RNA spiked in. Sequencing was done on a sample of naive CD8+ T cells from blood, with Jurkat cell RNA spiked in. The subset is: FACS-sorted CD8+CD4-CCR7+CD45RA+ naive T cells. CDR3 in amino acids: CASSFGIGVDSPLHF. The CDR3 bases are TGTGCCAGCAGCTTTGGAATAGGGGTTGATTCACCCCTCCACTTT.